Presented here are 26 T cell receptor beta chains from one specimen sequenced in a study of regulatory T cells in long-lasting Graves disease (dated by TCRdb to about 2021). The library was built by means of multiplex PCR. Sequenced using an Illumina HiSeq 4000. TCR beta libraries were built with iRepertoire HTBI primers and Arm-PCR amplification of CDR3 regions. In-frame beta chains were kept once TCRdb had trimmed the public reads at Q25 with fastp and called clones with MiXCR. Duplicate CDR3 protein sequences are folded into a single record with the most common DNA and genes. Counted in this sample were about 470,000 distinct CDR3 sequences; 20% to 25% of them appeared once. The ten top clones hold 7.8% of the sample. Sample time point, as interpreted from the label and publication: persistent/refractory GD, antithyroid drugs over 5 years with positive TRAb. For both TCR sequencing and RNA sequencing, RNA was extracted from PBMCs using TRIzol.

The specimen comprised peripheral blood mononuclear cells (PBMCs), sampled when the disease was refractory, from a patient treated with antithyroid drugs. The origin of the receptors is a female donor with Graves disease.

V and J are TRBV28 and TRBJ2-3; no clear D gene. Germline V gene sequence: CDR1 MDHEN, CDR2 SYDVKM. V dropped 2 bases and J dropped 5 bases, with 11 bases sitting between them. This CDR3 is built from 14 residues. The CDR3 DNA follows: TGTGCCAGCAGTTTACCCGTCCCAGTAGATACGCAGTATTTT. Amino acid sequence: CASSLPVPVDTQYF.

This sequence joins TRBV14 and TRBJ1-1; 7 bases match TRBD1. The CDR3 sequence is 15 residues long. After removal of 1 base from V and 6 bases from J, the junction contained 8 bases not matched to a gene. Germline V gene data show CDR1 as SGHDN and CDR2 as FVKESK. DNA for the CDR3: TGTGCCAGCAGCCAAGTGGCAGGGGGAGGCGCTGAAGCTTTCTTT. Encoded protein: CASSQVAGGGAEAFF.

The gene calls are TRBV29-1 and TRBJ1-3; D call uncertain. The germline V and J ends were trimmed by 6 bases and 1 base, with 7 bases remaining between them. CDR3 size: 12 residues. Germline assignment: CDR1 SQVTM and CDR2 ANQGSEA. CDR3 sequence reads: CSVLISGNTIYF. Written as DNA, the CDR3 is TGCAGCGTCCTAATTTCTGGAAACACCATATATTTT.

This clonotype was observed a few times. J is TRBJ2-7 and V is TRBV5-1; D could derive from TRBD1 or TRBD2 (5 bases each). CDR3 length: 14 residues. Trimming stripped 4 bases from V and 1 base from J, with 12 bases between. The germline CDR1 and CDR2 sequences are SGHRS and YFSETQ. The CDR3 protein is CASSPEGFSYEQYF. Written as DNA, the CDR3 is TGCGCCAGCAGCCCTGAGGGGTTTTCCTACGAGCAGTACTTC.

This clonotype was observed at least ten times. V and J are TRBV28 and TRBJ1-5; D not resolved. V gave up 6 bases and J gave up 3 bases, with 15 bases separating them. The CDR3 has 15 residues. Germline V lookup: CDR1 MDHEN, CDR2 SYDVKM. The CDR3 here is CASSSLYEYNQPQHF. The CDR3 DNA reads TGTGCCAGCAGCTCATTGTATGAGTACAATCAGCCCCAGCATTTT.

This clonotype was counted a few times. V and J are TRBV7-9 and TRBJ1-2; D is unclear. V was shortened by 5 bases and J by 5 bases, with 15 bases between the two germline ends. The CDR3 has 14 amino acids. Germline CDR1 reads SEHNR; CDR2 reads FQNEAQ (reference sequence). The CDR3 here is CASSRPGDSYGYTF. CDR3 in DNA: TGTGCCAGCAGCCGTCCCGGAGATAGTTATGGCTACACCTTC.

This chain links TRBV20-1 with TRBJ2-7; possible D gene TRBD1, 6 bases. CDR3 size: 13 residues. V was shortened by 4 bases and J by 4 bases, with 14 bases between the two germline ends. Germline V gene data show CDR1 as DFQATT and CDR2 as SNEGSKA (reference sequence). The CDR3 is CSAIRDRIYEQYF. DNA of the CDR3: TGCAGTGCTATAAGAGACAGGATTTACGAGCAGTACTTC.

This clonotype was recorded many times. V and J are TRBV2 and TRBJ1-1; maybe TRBD1 (5 bases). Germline CDR1 and CDR2: SNHLY and FYNNEI. This CDR3 region has 13 residues. Trimming cost V 6 bases and J 1 base, with 9 bases left between them. The CDR3: CASRTTGNTEAFF. The CDR3, as DNA: TGTGCCAGCAGGACTACAGGGAACACTGAAGCTTTCTTT. The whole variable domain, remainder taken from reference TRBV2 and TRBJ1-1, is EPEVTQTPSHQVTQMGQEVILRCVPISNHLYFYWYRQILGQKVEFLVSFYNNEISEKSEIFDDQFSVERPDGSNFTLKIRSTKLEDSAMYFCASRTTGNTEAFFGQGTRLTVV.

The chain has TRBV7-9 and TRBJ1-3; the D gene is possibly TRBD1 (5 bases). V lost 10 bases and J lost 0, with 13 bases in between. Germline loops: CDR1 SEHNR, CDR2 FQNEAQ (reference sequence). The CDR3 extends over 14 amino acids. In nucleotides, the CDR3 is TGTGCCATCCTACTCACAGGCTCTGGAAACACCATATATTTT. Translation gives CAILLTGSGNTIYF.

The chain employs TRBV19 and TRBJ1-2; TRBD1 is a possible D gene (5 bases). Trimming removed 3 bases at V and 4 bases at J, with 12 bases between. The CDR3 contains 14 residues. The germline V gene has CDR1 LNHDA and CDR2 SQIVND (reference sequence). The CDR3 is CASSIGGVLYGYTF. In DNA, the CDR3 is TGTGCCAGTAGTATCGGGGGAGTCCTCTATGGCTACACCTTC.

The rearrangement links TRBV15 to TRBJ2-7; 7 nucleotides line up with TRBD1. The germline gives CDR1 LNHNV, CDR2 YYDKDF (reference sequence). The CDR3 covers 12 residues. V was pared by 3 bases and J by 8 bases, with 4 bases of the junction left unmatched. CDR3 in DNA: TGTGCCACCAGCAGCACAGGGGACAAGCAGTACTTC. Translation gives CATSSTGDKQYF.

This clonotype was recorded at least ten times. The chain employs TRBV5-5 and TRBJ2-5, with TRBD2 as a possible D gene (5 bases). The germline V gene has CDR1 SGHKS and CDR2 YYEKEE (reference sequence). This CDR3 comprises 14 residues. V was shortened by 4 bases and J by 0 bases, with 10 bases between the two germline ends. The CDR3 DNA reads as TGTGCCAGCAGCGAGGGATCGTACCAAGAGACCCAGTACTTC. As protein: CASSEGSYQETQYF. The full variable domain, rest sourced from reference TRBV5-5 and TRBJ2-5, is DAGVTQSPTHLIKTRGQQVTLRCSPISGHKSVSWYQQVLGQGPQFIFQYYEKEERGRGNFPDRFSARQFPNYSSELNVNALLLGDSALYLCASSEGSYQETQYFGPGTRLLVL.

The chain is built from TRBV6-5 and TRBJ2-1; the match to TRBD2 covers 7 bases. J gave up 7 bases and V 0 bases, and 9 bases lay outside the gene matches. Per germline, CDR1 MNHEY and CDR2 SVGAGI. The CDR3 runs to 16 residues. CDR3 in amino acids: CASSYSLREVPNEQFF. The CDR3 nucleotides are TGTGCCAGCAGTTACTCCCTACGGGAGGTTCCTAATGAGCAGTTCTTC.

V is TRBV28 and J is TRBJ2-5; a weak D match, TRBD2 (5 bases). This CDR3 has 15 residues. Germline V gene data show CDR1 as MDHEN and CDR2 as SYDVKM. The germline V and J ends were trimmed by 1 base and 1 base, with 10 bases remaining between them. In nucleotides, the CDR3 is TGTGCCAGCAGTTTATCCGGCGGGTCCCAAGAGACCCAGTACTTC. This codes for CASSLSGGSQETQYF.

This clonotype has ten or more counts. This chain uses TRBV6-1 with TRBJ2-1; 13 nucleotides line up with TRBD2. V was clipped by 6 bases and J by 9 bases; unmatched bases: 20. The CDR3 spans 19 residues. Germline lookup yields CDR1 MNHNS and CDR2 SASEGT. This CDR3 is CASRRDITPGLAGLGEQFF. CDR3 nucleotides: TGTGCCAGCAGGCGAGATATTACGCCGGGACTAGCGGGATTGGGTGAGCAGTTCTTC.

This clonotype was seen a handful of times. The rearrangement links TRBV11-1 to TRBJ2-7; 7 nucleotides line up with TRBD2. The trim removed 4 bases at V and 3 bases at J, leaving 6 bases unmatched. The CDR3 extends over 14 amino acids. Germline assignment: CDR1 SGHAT and CDR2 FQDESV (reference sequence). The CDR3 DNA sequence: TGTGCCAGCAGCTCCCCCGGGAGGAACTACGAGCAGTACTTC. It encodes CASSSPGRNYEQYF.

The chain couples TRBV9 to TRBJ2-3; D is unclear. The germline gives CDR1 SGDLS, CDR2 YYNGEE. This CDR3 contains 14 residues. V lost 4 bases to trimming and J lost 2 bases, with 11 bases between them. The DNA of the CDR3 is TGTGCCAGCAGCCCAGTAAGGCTCACAGATACGCAGTATTTT. Its translation is CASSPVRLTDTQYF.

At least ten counts were recorded for this clonotype. The V call is TRBV2, the J call TRBJ2-7, with D possibly being TRBD1 (5 bases). CDR3 length: 13 residues. V was clipped by 7 bases and J by 3 bases, with 13 bases between them. Germline lookup yields CDR1 SNHLY and CDR2 FYNNEI. In DNA form, the CDR3 reads TGTGCCAGCATCGGACATTTGGACTACGAGCAGTACTTC. Translated: CASIGHLDYEQYF.

This clonotype was seen many times. V is TRBV14 and J is TRBJ1-2; no reliable D call. From germline, CDR1 is SGHDN and CDR2 FVKESK. Trimming took off 0 bases at V and 4 bases at J, with 15 bases between the two ends. The CDR3 loop spans 16 amino acids. DNA of the CDR3: TGTGCCAGCAGCCAAGAACATCCGTCTGTTCCCTATGGCTACACCTTC. It specifies CASSQEHPSVPYGYTF.

This clonotype turned up a few times. The chain recombines TRBV25-1 with TRBJ2-2; D is possibly TRBD2 (6 bases). The V end lost 4 bases, the J end lost 1 base, and 7 bases lay between the germline ends. The CDR3 loop spans 14 amino acids. Looked up from germline, CDR1 is MGHDK and CDR2 is SYGVNS. The CDR3 loop reads CASSAGLNTGELFF. The CDR3 DNA reads as TGTGCCAGCAGTGCGGGACTGAACACCGGGGAGCTGTTTTTT. The full variable domain, completed using reference TRBV25-1 and TRBJ2-2, is EADIYQTPRYLVIGTGKKITLECSQTMGHDKMYWYQQDPGMELHLIHYSYGVNSTEKGDLSSESTVSRIRTEHFPLTLESARPSHTSQYLCASSAGLNTGELFFGEGSRLTVL.

There are a few counts of this clonotype. The chain combines TRBV30 with TRBJ2-5, with 7 bases aligning to TRBD1. Germline assignment: CDR1 GTSNPN and CDR2 SVGIG (reference sequence). Losses at the gene ends were 2 bases for V and 5 bases for J; bases not matched to a gene: 2. CDR3 length: 12 residues. This chain's CDR3 is CAWSTGAETQYF. CDR3 nucleotides: TGTGCCTGGAGTACAGGGGCGGAGACCCAGTACTTC.

Ten or more counts support this clonotype. This chain joins TRBV6-5 and TRBJ1-6; 10 nucleotides match TRBD1. Germline CDR1 and CDR2: MNHEY and SVGAGI. CDR3 size: 14 residues. V gave up 2 bases and J gave up 10 bases; unmatched junction bases: 2. CDR3 residues: CASSYGTGDSPLHF. In DNA form, the CDR3 reads TGTGCCAGCAGTTACGGGACAGGGGACTCACCCCTCCACTTT.

This clonotype has at least ten counts. The chain joins TRBV3-1 to TRBJ2-7; 7 positions match TRBD1. The CDR3 has 12 amino acids. Germline V gene lookup returns CDR1 LGHDT and CDR2 YNNKEL (reference sequence). V lost 6 bases and J lost 4; bases outside the gene matches: 3. CDR3 sequence: CASRSQGYEQYF. Written as DNA, the CDR3 is TGTGCCAGCAGGTCACAGGGGTACGAGCAGTACTTC.

In this sample, this clonotype turned up many times. The chain uses TRBV6-1 and TRBJ2-5; D gene unclear. This CDR3 contains 14 residues. Deletions cut 5 bases from V and 1 base from J, with 11 bases between. Germline V lookup: CDR1 MNHNS, CDR2 SASEGT. Here the CDR3 DNA reads TGTGCCAGCAGTCAATACGGGCCCCAAGAGACCCAGTACTTC. It yields the protein CASSQYGPQETQYF.

The chain carries TRBV7-9 and TRBJ2-5; 10 bases are shared with TRBD1. V was clipped by 4 bases and J by 7 bases; unmatched bases: 12. The germline V gene has CDR1 SEHNR and CDR2 FQNEAQ (reference sequence). CDR3 length: 16 amino acids. CDR3 sequence (DNA): TGTGCCAGCAGCTCCCGACAGGGGGCCCACGCAGGGACCCAGTACTTC. Its translation is CASSSRQGAHAGTQYF.

This clonotype was recorded many times. The V gene is TRBV7-9, the J gene TRBJ2-2; 10 positions match TRBD2. Trimming cost V 5 bases and J 2 bases; bases outside gene matches: 5. From germline, CDR1 is SEHNR and CDR2 FQNEAQ (reference sequence). This CDR3 spans 16 amino acids. In DNA, the CDR3 is TGTGCCAGCAGCCCGGGGACTAGCGTTAACACCGGGGAGCTGTTTTTT. Protein product: CASSPGTSVNTGELFF.